Listed below are T cell receptor beta chains from one sample, sequenced in a study of Ad26.COV2.S vaccination and SARS-CoV-2 variants. The table came from immunoSEQ multiplex PCR; TCRdb's copy has only in-frame clones and leaves some out. In the table there are approximately 340,000 clones, roughly 85% of which are singletons. Source: peripheral blood, taken in a trial of Ad26.COV2.S vaccine versus placebo. These receptor sequences come from a person between 18 and 59 years old who received the Ad26.COV2.S COVID-19 vaccine or a placebo. Both conserved end residues are trimmed from each CDR3.

>TRBV9
ASSPPRGTQY
>TRBV2
ASSELRQGSGELF
>TRBV7-2
ASSSLTSGGTDTQY
>TRBV19
ASSILAEAVYNEQF
>TRBV9
ASSVGLFMGQGTMSSYNSPLH
>TRBV20-1
SASDIGTGIETQY
>TRBV6-4
ASSASWGDGETQY
>TRBV30
AWSRDSPHEQY
>TRBV27
ASSPKRGYSYNEQF
>TRBV3-1/TRBV3-2
ASSQGLAGGPSETQY
>TRBV5-6
ASPSVEQGKMRGTGELF
>TRBV5-4
ASSFSGGPQETQY
>TRBV3-1/TRBV3-2
ASSQPGQGITNEKLF
>TRBV13
ASSRPTSGRVYNEQF
>TRBV3-1/TRBV3-2
ASSQGLAYYEQY
>TRBV28
ASSSPGETEAF
>TRBV25-1
ASSEVGDYGYT
>TRBV11-2
ASSIIAGLETQY
>TRBV19
ASSISRQPSNQPQH
>TRBV11-2
ASSSLRAGALPKNIQY